A selection of T cell receptor beta chains follows, all from one sample in a study of blood T cell repertoires in COVID-19. Profiled with immunoSEQ multiplex PCR; TCRdb holds only in-frame clones, not every one. The table includes about 100,000 clones, 80% detected once. Sequencing was performed on peripheral blood. The receptors originated from an older woman with acute or convalescent COVID-19. CDR3s include the opening cysteine and the closing phenylalanine or tryptophan. D genes are given only for firm matches. Only part of the rows carry a size: once, few, many, or a class if the clone is expanded.

V: TRBV6-4; D: .; J: TRBJ2-3; size: .; CDR3: CASKRDLSTDTQYF; DNA: TGTGCCAGCAAACGGGATTTGAGCACAGATACGCAGTATTTT
V: TRBV19; D: .; J: TRBJ1-2; size: .; CDR3: CASSPGHPDSETNYGYTF; DNA: TGTGCCAGTAGTCCTGGGCACCCCGACAGTGAGACTAACTATGGCTACACCTTC
V: TRBV21-1; D: .; J: TRBJ1-1; size: .; CDR3: CASRLYFAFF; DNA: TGTGCCAGCAGGCTCTATTTTGCTTTCTTT
V: TRBV6-6; D: TRBD1; J: TRBJ2-1; size: .; CDR3: CASGDRVEGEQFF; DNA: TGTGCCAGCGGGGACAGGGTGGAGGGAGAGCAGTTCTTC
V: TRBV4-1; D: TRBD1; J: TRBJ2-5; size: .; CDR3: CASSQHGTGGQETQYF; DNA: TGCGCCAGCAGCCAACATGGGACAGGGGGCCAAGAGACCCAGTACTTC
V: TRBV19; D: TRBD1; J: TRBJ1-2; size: .; CDR3: CASSTGQGSNYGYTF; DNA: TGTGCCAGTAGTACAGGACAGGGTTCCAACTATGGCTACACCTTC
V: TRBV7-2; D: .; J: TRBJ1-3; size: .; CDR3: CASSSSRSGGTIYF; DNA: TGTGCCAGCAGCTCATCAAGGTCCGGAGGAACCATATATTTT
V: TRBV24-1; D: TRBD1; J: TRBJ2-5; size: .; CDR3: CATSDLGTGKETQYF; DNA: TGTGCCACCAGTGATTTGGGGACAGGGAAAGAGACCCAGTACTTC
V: TRBV18; D: TRBD1; J: TRBJ2-3; size: .; CDR3: CASSPLDRDQDTQYF; DNA: TGTGCCAGCTCACCCTTGGACAGGGATCAAGATACGCAGTATTTT
V: TRBV4-2; D: .; J: TRBJ2-2; size: many; CDR3: CASSQEGGTGELFF; DNA: TGTGCCAGCAGCCAAGAGGGGGGCACCGGGGAGCTGTTTTTT
V: TRBV11-2; D: .; J: TRBJ2-5; size: .; CDR3: CASSSTPRETQYF; DNA: TGTGCCAGCAGCTCGACCCCTAGAGAGACCCAGTACTTC
V: TRBV30; D: TRBD1; J: TRBJ1-5; size: once; CDR3: CAWSPGGNQPQHF; DNA: TGTGCCTGGAGTCCAGGGGGTAATCAGCCCCAGCATTTT
V: TRBV2; D: TRBD2; J: TRBJ2-1; size: .; CDR3: CASILAGGPFF; DNA: TGTGCCAGCATACTAGCGGGGGGTCCCTTCTTC
V: TRBV19; D: TRBD2; J: TRBJ2-3; size: .; CDR3: CASSSTPIAGEISDTQYF; DNA: TGTGCCAGTAGTTCCACCCCAATAGCGGGGGAGATATCAGATACGCAGTATTTT
V: TRBV5-1; D: .; J: TRBJ2-5; size: .; CDR3: CASAQLGGMETQYF; DNA: TGCGCCAGCGCCCAGCTGGGGGGAATGGAGACCCAGTACTTC
V: TRBV19; D: TRBD1; J: TRBJ2-5; size: .; CDR3: CASSPRDRAEETQYF; DNA: TGTGCCAGTAGTCCCCGGGACAGGGCGGAAGAGACCCAGTACTTC
V: TRBV6-1; D: TRBD1; J: TRBJ1-1; size: once; CDR3: CASSEQLTGVTEAFF; DNA: TGTGCCAGCAGTGAGCAATTAACAGGGGTTACTGAAGCTTTCTTT
V: TRBV3-1/TRBV3-2; D: TRBD1; J: TRBJ2-7; size: .; CDR3: CASSQLTGVYEQYF; DNA: TGTGCCAGCAGCCAATTGACAGGGGTGTACGAGCAGTACTTC
V: TRBV28; D: .; J: TRBJ1-2; size: few; CDR3: CASSFDQGGLNYGYTF; DNA: TGTGCCAGCAGTTTCGATCAGGGTGGGCTTAACTATGGCTACACCTTC